This TCR beta chain was documented in a study of radiation and T cells in renal cell carcinoma. Notes on the study in general: From baseline, blood top tumor clonotypes peaked at 2 weeks post-radiation. Pretreatment tumor biopsies were lacking, so baseline clonotypes are unknown.

The method was immunoSEQ multiplex PCR; TCRdb's version includes in-frame clones alone and lacks a portion of them. The table lists over 30,000 clones, around 85% of them singletons, with roughly 30% in the top ten. The time point: blood 4 weeks post-SBRT, at nephrectomy. Sample treatment: 15 Gy SBRT to primary tumor, nephrectomy 4 weeks later. Serial blood draws occurred at baseline and 2 and 4 weeks post-SBRT. Clear cell pathology was present in this patient's renal cell carcinoma. Trimming took 5 bases from V and 6 from J; bases not matched to a gene: 11. CDR3 size: 17 residues. Germline V gene lookup returns CDR1 SEHNR and CDR2 FQNEAQ (reference sequence). This clone was picked up one time. The antigen is not known.

The source material was blood, sampled from a patient whose treatment included radiotherapy and nephrectomy. The chain uses TRBV7-9 and TRBJ2-3, with 13 nucleotides matching TRBD2. This receptor was obtained from a man aged 55 to 70 with renal cell carcinoma. DNA for the CDR3: TGTGCCAGCAGCCCCCGGACTAGCGGGAGTGGATCGGATACGCAGTATTTT. This encodes CASSPRTSGSGSDTQYF.